The T cell receptor (beta chain) under discussion was sequenced for a study of breast tumors, draining lymph nodes, adjacent tissues. TCRdb itself ran the multiplex PCR reads through MiXCR, one entry per CDR3 protein. The repertoire holds approximately 130,000 distinct CDR3 sequences, around 21% seen once, with about 2% in the top ten. Regarding the study as a whole: Tumors had less TCR diversity than lymph nodes, more than nontumor tissue. Compared with basal-like, luminal-like tumors shared significantly more repertoire with nontumor tissue. The data were judged consistent with most tumor T cells coming from lymph node and expanding in tumor. Tumor T cell lymph node origin was a supported hypothesis, not proven.

The germline V gene has CDR1 SNHLY and CDR2 FYNNEI. This CDR3 has 11 residues. With 6 bases removed from V and 7 bases from J, the gap between germline ends came to 10 bases. Breast cancer patients provided tissue from their axillary draining lymph nodes. On this clonotype: Its matching antigen is unknown.

The sequence came from a female donor with breast cancer. Some clones in this sample may be carry-over from other donors' samples. The sequenced material came from axillary lymph node tissue. The chain joins TRBV2 to TRBJ2-7; D could derive from TRBD1 or TRBD2 (5 bases each). CDR3 sequence (DNA): TGTGCCAGCAGATGGGGGAAAGAGCAGTACTTC. As protein: CASRWGKEQYF.